The present TCR beta chain was sequenced within a study of cytomegalovirus exposure and HLA in healthy donors. Study-level background: Researchers previously reported finding 90 million to 120 million unique TCR beta sequences from about 170 million T cells.

Whole-study results and caveats: Later analysis found that TCR beta chains associated with HLA were more clonally expanded than other, equally common chains. By a later analysis, the bulk of CMV-associated TCR beta chains appeared HLA-restricted. A list of roughly 160 TCR beta chains associated with cytomegalovirus was given.

The CDR3 runs to 15 residues. V was cut by 0 bases and J by 4 bases, with 13 bases left in between. In germline, CDR1 is SGDLS, CDR2 YYNGEE. 13 Jbeta primers and 60 Vbeta primers were used for the PCR. Repertoires were generated with immunoSEQ multiplex PCR, while TCRdb's copy carries only in-frame clones and drops some. The table records around 150,000 clones, roughly four fifths of them present only once. Turning to this clone: Its antigen is unidentified.

The rearrangement uses TRBV9 and TRBJ1-1; TRBD1 is a possible D gene (6 bases). This receptor was taken from a man aged 40-50 years in good health and CMV-seronegative. The sample consisted of PBMCs. The CDR3 sequence: CASSVGQGPGTEAFF. The DNA of the CDR3 is TGTGCCAGCAGCGTAGGGCAGGGGCCCGGCACTGAAGCTTTCTTT.